The next 27 T cell receptor beta chains were all read from a single sample in a study of blood T cell repertoires in COVID-19. Method: immunoSEQ multiplex PCR; TCRdb's copy keeps in-frame clones and lacks some. The table has 250,000 to 300,000 clones, 85% to 90% seen once. The sample comprised PBMCs or T cells enriched from blood (not recorded which). The receptors derive from a woman aged 55-70 years who had recovered from COVID-19.

The chain links TRBV7-9 to TRBJ1-2, with D hard to call. V was trimmed by 9 bases and J by 0 bases, leaving 11 bases between them. Germline assignment: CDR1 SEHNR and CDR2 FQNEAQ (reference sequence). This CDR3 has 13 amino acids. CDR3 bases: TGTGCCAGTAACAGAGCCGCTAACTATGGCTACACCTTC. Encoded protein: CASNRAANYGYTF.

This rearrangement joins TRBV18 to TRBJ1-1; D unclear. The CDR3 totals 13 residues. V gave up 1 base and J gave up 1 base, with 4 bases separating them. Germline V lookup: CDR1 KGHSH, CDR2 LQKENI. CDR3 sequence reads: CASSPLRNTEAFF. The CDR3 bases are TGTGCCAGCTCACCACTTCGGAACACTGAAGCTTTCTTT.

This clone was counted between two and nine times. The V gene is TRBV28, the J gene TRBJ2-3; no firm D call. V was pared by 5 bases and J by 5 bases, with 14 bases between. There are 14 residues in the CDR3. The germline V gene encodes CDR1 MDHEN and CDR2 SYDVKM. CDR3 sequence (DNA): TGTGCCAGCAGTCGGAGAAGTTCCGTAGATACGCAGTATTTT. Translated: CASSRRSSVDTQYF. The complete variable domain, with remaining parts taken from reference TRBV28 and TRBJ2-3, reads DVKVTQSSRYLVKRTGEKVFLECVQDMDHENMFWYRQDPGLGLRLIYFSYDVKMKEKGDIPEGYSVSREKKERFSLILESASTNQTSMYLCASSRRSSVDTQYFGPGTRLTVL.

This chain joins TRBV7-9 and TRBJ1-5; D may be TRBD1 (6 bases). This CDR3 spans 13 amino acids. Germline V gene sequence: CDR1 SEHNR, CDR2 FQNEAQ (reference sequence). Trimming took 5 bases from V and 4 from J, leaving 9 bases between them. CDR3 protein: CASSPDRNQPQHF. CDR3 coding DNA: TGTGCCAGCAGCCCGGACAGAAATCAGCCCCAGCATTTT.

The chain carries TRBV28 and TRBJ1-1, with D hard to call. Germline V gives CDR1 MDHEN, CDR2 SYDVKM. The germline V and J ends were trimmed by 1 base and 8 bases, with 5 bases remaining between them. CDR3 length equals 11 residues. The CDR3 DNA follows: TGTGCCAGCAGTTTATCCCTAGAAGCTTTCTTT. Translating it yields CASSLSLEAFF.

The chain links TRBV9 to TRBJ1-5; D uncertain. Trimming pared 3 bases from V and 0 bases from J, leaving 7 bases between. Germline V lookup: CDR1 SGDLS, CDR2 YYNGEE. The CDR3 spans 14 residues. CDR3 protein: CASSGAYSNQPQHF. CDR3 DNA sequence: TGTGCCAGCAGCGGCGCCTATAGCAATCAGCCCCAGCATTTT. Together with reference TRBV9 and TRBJ1-5, the CDR3 gives the full variable domain: DSGVTQTPKHLITATGQRVTLRCSPRSGDLSVYWYQQSLDQGLQFLIQYYNGEERAKGNILERFSAQQFPDLHSELNLSSLELGDSALYFCASSGAYSNQPQHFGDGTRLSIL.

The rearrangement links TRBV28 to TRBJ1-2; TRBD1 is a possible D gene (6 bases). Looked up from germline, CDR1 is MDHEN and CDR2 is SYDVKM. Trimming took off 6 bases at V and 4 bases at J, with 12 bases between the two ends. The CDR3 contains 13 residues. Written as DNA, the CDR3 is TGTGCCAGCAGCCAGACAGGTCCCTATGGCTACACCTTC. Translation: CASSQTGPYGYTF.

The rearrangement uses TRBV6-5 and TRBJ2-7; no clear D gene. CDR1 is MNHEY and CDR2 is SVGAGI in the germline V gene. V shed 6 bases and J shed 5 bases, with 14 bases lying between them. The CDR3 sequence is 13 residues long. The CDR3 region is CASRLSTSHEQYF. CDR3 nucleotide sequence: TGTGCCAGCAGGCTTAGCACGTCCCACGAGCAGTACTTC.

The table lists this clone with a few counts. V usage is TRBV5-1 and J usage is TRBJ2-2, with 7 bases fitting TRBD2. CDR1 is SGHRS, CDR2 YFSETQ, per germline. Germline trimming cut 1 base from V and 4 bases from J; bases unmatched to any gene: 4. CDR3 length equals 15 residues. The CDR3 sequence is CASSLNPGGTGELFF. The CDR3, as DNA: TGCGCCAGCAGCTTGAATCCGGGGGGCACCGGGGAGCTGTTTTTT. Complete variable domain (other parts from reference TRBV5-1 and TRBJ2-2): KAGVTQTPRYLIKTRGQQVTLSCSPISGHRSVSWYQQTPGQGLQFLFEYFSETQRNKGNFPGRFSGRQFSNSRSEMNVSTLELGDSALYLCASSLNPGGTGELFFGEGSRLTVL.

The chain joins TRBV11-3 to TRBJ1-1; possibly TRBD1 for D (5 bases). The CDR3 spans 11 residues. Germline V gene lookup returns CDR1 SGHNT and CDR2 YENEEA. Trimming shortened V by 3 bases and J by 10 bases, and 9 bases separated the two germline ends. The CDR3 region is CASSFRQTAFF. The CDR3 DNA is TGTGCCAGCAGCTTCCGACAGACAGCTTTCTTT. The whole variable domain, filled in from reference TRBV11-3 and TRBJ1-1, reads EAGVVQSPRYKIIEKKQPVAFWCNPISGHNTLYWYLQNLGQGPELLIRYENEEAVDDSQLPKDRFSAERLKGVDSTLKIQPAELGDSAVYLCASSFRQTAFFGQGTRLTVV.

The CDR3 DNA reads as TGTGCCAGCAGCGTCGATACTAATTTCATAGTCTACAATGAGCAGTTCTTC. Translating gives CASSVDTNFIVYNEQFF. V gene TRBV9 combines with J gene TRBJ2-1; no reliable D call. From germline, CDR1 is SGDLS and CDR2 YYNGEE. Trimming removed 2 bases from V and 3 bases from J, with 18 bases in between. This CDR3 comprises 17 residues.

The chain couples TRBV5-1 to TRBJ1-4; D is perhaps TRBD1 (5 bases). Germline V gene data show CDR1 as SGHRS and CDR2 as YFSETQ. The CDR3 totals 13 residues. V lost 3 bases and J lost 8, with 11 bases in between. The DNA for the CDR3 is TGCGCCAGCAGCTCTCAGGACAACGAAAAACTGTTTTTT. Its translation: CASSSQDNEKLFF.

The chain couples TRBV6-5 to TRBJ2-3; D unclear. This CDR3 region has 13 residues. V lost 6 bases and J lost 1, with 8 bases in between. Germline V gene data show CDR1 as MNHEY and CDR2 as SVGAGI. The CDR3 coding sequence is TGTGCCAGCAGCCCGCCGGGCACAGATACGCAGTATTTT. This translates into CASSPPGTDTQYF.

This clone occurred once. This chain links TRBV9 with TRBJ1-6; TRBD1 agrees at 8 bases. CDR1 and CDR2 from the germline V gene are SGDLS and YYNGEE. The ends lost 0 bases at V and 10 bases at J; junction bases unmatched: 3. The CDR3 loop spans 14 amino acids. Written as DNA, the CDR3 is TGTGCCAGCAGCGTAGGACAGGGGCCCTCACCCCTCCACTTT. This translates into CASSVGQGPSPLHF. The whole variable domain, remainder taken from reference TRBV9 and TRBJ1-6, is DSGVTQTPKHLITATGQRVTLRCSPRSGDLSVYWYQQSLDQGLQFLIQYYNGEERAKGNILERFSAQQFPDLHSELNLSSLELGDSALYFCASSVGQGPSPLHFGNGTRLTVT.

V is TRBV21-1 and J is TRBJ1-2. TRBV21-1 is termed a pseudogene. CDR3 size: 12 residues. CDR3 sequence: CASSWRVFGYTF. The CDR3 region has the DNA TGTGCCAGCAGCTGGAGGGTATTCGGCTACACCTTC.

V gene TRBV11-2 combines with J gene TRBJ1-6; D is perhaps TRBD1 (6 bases). V was trimmed by 7 bases and J by 7 bases, leaving 11 bases between them. Germline V CDR1 and CDR2: SGHAT, FQNNGV. There are 13 residues in the CDR3. CDR3 in amino acids: CASTGHRNSPLHF. In DNA form, the CDR3 reads TGTGCCAGCACGGGACATAGGAATTCACCCCTCCACTTT.

The chain combines TRBV9 with TRBJ2-2; D uncertain. In germline, CDR1 is SGDLS, CDR2 YYNGEE. Trimming left V 0 bases short and J 1 base short, with 7 bases between. The CDR3 runs 15 residues. The CDR3 spells CASSVAAGNTGELFF. CDR3 in DNA: TGTGCCAGCAGCGTAGCGGCAGGGAACACCGGGGAGCTGTTTTTT. The entire variable domain, with the rest obtained from reference TRBV9 and TRBJ2-2, is as follows: DSGVTQTPKHLITATGQRVTLRCSPRSGDLSVYWYQQSLDQGLQFLIQYYNGEERAKGNILERFSAQQFPDLHSELNLSSLELGDSALYFCASSVAAGNTGELFFGEGSRLTVL.

V usage is TRBV3-1 (or the pseudogene TRBV3-2) and J usage is TRBJ2-3, with 10 bases matching TRBD2. The length of the CDR3 is 15 residues. Germline V gene data show CDR1 as LGHDT and CDR2 as YNNKEL (reference sequence). Trimming at V came to 4 bases and at J to 0 bases, leaving 1 base not matched to a gene. The CDR3: CASSLGLASTDTQYF. CDR3 DNA: TGTGCCAGCAGCCTGGGACTAGCGAGCACAGATACGCAGTATTTT.

This chain uses TRBV7-6 with TRBJ1-1; 8 bases align to TRBD1. The V segment lost 3 bases and the J segment 5 bases; nucleotides outside the gene matches: 8. There are 15 residues in the CDR3. The germline gives CDR1 SGHVS, CDR2 FNYEAQ. As DNA, the CDR3 is TGTGCCAGCAGCTTGTACCAGGGGGCACGGACTGAAGCTTTCTTT. The encoded protein is CASSLYQGARTEAFF.

This chain connects TRBV7-2 to TRBJ2-1; D uncertain. The CDR3 covers 13 residues. Deletions cut 2 bases from V and 4 bases from J, with 6 bases between. Germline assignment: CDR1 SGHTA and CDR2 FQGNSA. CDR3: CASSLTSYNEQFF. The CDR3 coding sequence is TGTGCCAGCAGCTTAACCAGTTACAATGAGCAGTTCTTC.

This rearrangement joins TRBV2 to TRBJ1-4; D is uncertain. Trimming cost V 7 bases and J 3 bases, with 9 bases left between them. Germline loops: CDR1 SNHLY, CDR2 FYNNEI. This CDR3 is 13 amino acids long. The CDR3 DNA sequence: TGTGCCAGCACCTACCGCCCTAATGAAAAACTGTTTTTT. This encodes CASTYRPNEKLFF.

This clone was found a few times. The gene calls are TRBV7-3 and TRBJ2-7, with D tentatively TRBD2 (6 bases). Per germline, CDR1 SGHTA and CDR2 FQGTGA. The CDR3 is made up of 14 amino acids. V lost 1 base and J lost 7, with 14 bases in between. For the CDR3, the DNA is TGTGCCAGCAGCTTAAAACAACCAGGGAGGGAGCAGTACTTC. Protein: CASSLKQPGREQYF.

For the CDR3, the DNA is TGTGCCACCGATAGTGGCTACACCTTC. As protein: CATDSGYTF. J is TRBJ1-2 and V is TRBV28; D uncertain. This CDR3 region has 9 residues. V was pared by 10 bases and J by 7 bases, with 7 bases between. Per the germline V gene, CDR1 is MDHEN and CDR2 is SYDVKM.

The rearrangement links TRBV5-1 to TRBJ2-3, with 8 bases that match TRBD1. Trimming at V came to 0 bases and at J to 4 bases, leaving 1 base not matched to a gene. This CDR3 is built from 14 residues. Germline loops: CDR1 SGHRS, CDR2 YFSETQ. The CDR3 DNA sequence: TGCGCCAGCAGCTTGGGGACAGGGCCAGATACGCAGTATTTT. It encodes CASSLGTGPDTQYF.

The CDR3 DNA follows: TGCGCCAGCAGCCAAATTGGAGGGAATCAGCCCCAGCATTTT. Translating gives CASSQIGGNQPQHF. J is TRBJ1-5 and V is TRBV4-1; D unclear. The germline CDR1 and CDR2 sequences are MGHRA and YSYEKL. The CDR3 sequence is 14 residues long. V was clipped by 2 bases and J by 4 bases, with 9 bases between them.

This clone was counted only a few times. The rearrangement links TRBV5-1 to TRBJ1-1, with D perhaps TRBD1 (5 bases). Looked up from germline, CDR1 is SGHRS and CDR2 is YFSETQ. V gave up 6 bases and J gave up 0 bases, with 12 bases separating them. The CDR3 is 14 residues long. CDR3 nucleotide sequence: TGCGCCAGCACCGTCTCAGGGATGAACACTGAAGCTTTCTTT. Protein sequence: CASTVSGMNTEAFF.

The chain is built from TRBV19 and TRBJ1-6; the D is unclear. The CDR3 runs 12 residues. Germline assignment: CDR1 LNHDA and CDR2 SQIVND (reference sequence). Trimming removed 8 bases from V and 10 bases from J, with 12 bases in between. CDR3 nucleotide sequence: TGTGCCAGTTCCCTTCTCGGGTCACCCCTCCACTTT. It codes for CASSLLGSPLHF. Full variable domain (missing parts from reference TRBV19 and TRBJ1-6): DGGITQSPKYLFRKEGQNVTLSCEQNLNHDAMYWYRQDPGQGLRLIYYSQIVNDFQKGDIAEGYSVSREKKESFPLTVTSAQKNPTAFYLCASSLLGSPLHFGNGTRLTVT.